The 27 T cell receptor beta chains given below trace back to one sample, sequenced in a study of blood T cell repertoires in COVID-19. Some clones are missing from TCRdb's copy, which holds only in-frame ones; the method was immunoSEQ multiplex PCR. The profile shows approximately 150,000 clones, 75% to 90% of them singletons. Sequencing used peripheral blood. The receptors derive from a human donor in a cohort sampled during active COVID-19.

V is TRBV18 and J is TRBJ2-7; the D gene is possibly TRBD1 (5 bases). V was trimmed by 3 bases and J by 3 bases, leaving 9 bases between them. The CDR3 runs to 13 residues. CDR1 and CDR2 from the germline V gene are KGHSH and LQKENI. CDR3 residues: CASSPWQGYEQYF. The CDR3 DNA is TGTGCCAGCTCACCTTGGCAGGGCTACGAGCAGTACTTC.

The V and J genes are TRBV2 and TRBJ1-1; TRBD1 matches 8 bases. This CDR3 has 13 amino acids. Germline V gene data show CDR1 as SNHLY and CDR2 as FYNNEI. V shed 5 bases and J 4 bases; nucleotides not matched to a gene: 3. The CDR3 DNA sequence: TGTGCCAGCAGTCGCGGACAGGGCACTGAAGCTTTCTTT. Translated: CASSRGQGTEAFF.

V gene TRBV7-2 combines with J gene TRBJ2-1; TRBD1 matches 11 bases. Germline CDR1 reads SGHTA; CDR2 reads FQGNSA. This CDR3 contains 16 residues. V was pared by 5 bases and J by 8 bases, with 11 bases of the junction left unmatched. The CDR3 here is CASSPSGTGGHDEQFF. The CDR3 DNA follows: TGTGCCAGCAGCCCATCCGGGACAGGGGGACACGATGAGCAGTTCTTC. The variable domain in full, with the rest retrieved from reference TRBV7-2 and TRBJ2-1, is GAGVSQSPSNKVTEKGKDVELRCDPISGHTALYWYRQSLGQGLEFLIYFQGNSAPDKSGLPSDRFSAERTGGSVSTLTIQRTQQEDSAVYLCASSPSGTGGHDEQFFGPGTRLTVL.

This chain uses TRBV5-1 with TRBJ1-6, with 9 bases matching TRBD1. The germline V gene encodes CDR1 SGHRS and CDR2 YFSETQ. This CDR3 comprises 15 residues. V lost 0 bases, J lost 10 bases, and 5 bases stayed unmatched. CDR3 protein: CASSLVGDRDSPLHF. The CDR3 DNA follows: TGCGCCAGCAGCTTGGTAGGGGACAGGGACTCACCCCTCCACTTT.

The CDR3 DNA reads as TGCGCCAGCAGCTTTTACCCCACAGGGGACCTTTCTGGCGAGCAGTACTTC. Its protein is CASSFYPTGDLSGEQYF. V is TRBV5-1 and J is TRBJ2-7, with 7 bases matching TRBD1. The CDR3 consists of 17 residues. CDR1 is SGHRS and CDR2 is YFSETQ in the germline V gene. Trimming at V came to 2 bases and at J to 6 bases, leaving 17 bases not matched to a gene.

V and J are TRBV28 and TRBJ2-5; 7 positions agree with TRBD1. CDR1 and CDR2 from the germline V gene are MDHEN and SYDVKM. Unmatched junction bases numbered 8, after V lost 6 bases and J lost 4 bases. CDR3 length: 14 amino acids. The CDR3, as DNA: TGTGCCAGCAGGCGTACAGGGGACCGAGAGACCCAGTACTTC. Translation gives CASRRTGDRETQYF. Based on the CDR3 plus reference TRBV28 and TRBJ2-5, the full variable domain is DVKVTQSSRYLVKRTGEKVFLECVQDMDHENMFWYRQDPGLGLRLIYFSYDVKMKEKGDIPEGYSVSREKKERFSLILESASTNQTSMYLCASRRTGDRETQYFGPGTRLLVL.

The chain uses TRBV7-8 and TRBJ2-7; TRBD1 agrees at 8 bases. Germline V gene sequence: CDR1 SGHVS, CDR2 FQNEAQ. This CDR3 is built from 14 residues. V dropped 6 bases and J dropped 4; count of bases not matched to a gene: 8. The CDR3 is CASRKGTGQYEQYF. The CDR3 DNA is TGTGCCAGCAGGAAGGGGACAGGTCAGTACGAGCAGTACTTC.

The rearrangement links TRBV15 to TRBJ2-6; D is ambiguous. CDR1 is LNHNV, CDR2 YYDKDF, per germline (reference sequence). Trimming took off 4 bases at V and 0 bases at J, with 13 bases between the two ends. The CDR3 covers 17 residues. This chain's CDR3 is CATSNPSLDSGANVLTF. The CDR3 nucleotides are TGTGCCACCAGCAACCCCTCATTAGACTCTGGGGCCAACGTCCTGACTTTC. Complete variable domain (other parts from reference TRBV15 and TRBJ2-6): DAMVIQNPRYQVTQFGKPVTLSCSQTLNHNVMYWYQQKSSQAPKLLFHYYDKDFNNEADTPDNFQSRRPNTSFCFLDIRSPGLGDTAMYLCATSNPSLDSGANVLTFGAGSRLTVL.

The rearrangement joins TRBV6-6 to TRBJ2-1; 10 bases match TRBD2. CDR3 size: 16 residues. Trimming took 0 bases from V and 4 from J; bases not matched to a gene: 3. CDR1 and CDR2 from the germline V gene are MNHNY and SVGAGI (reference sequence). The CDR3 DNA is TGTGCCAGCAGTTACTCCAGGACTAGCGGTTACAATGAGCAGTTCTTC. Translating gives CASSYSRTSGYNEQFF.

This sequence joins TRBV30 and TRBJ2-3; 7 bases agree with TRBD1. V was clipped by 0 bases and J by 2 bases; unmatched bases: 5. CDR1 GTSNPN and CDR2 SVGIG come from the germline V gene (reference sequence). CDR3 size: 15 residues. CDR3 sequence: CAWSVPGTVTDTQYF. CDR3 nucleotide sequence: TGTGCCTGGAGTGTCCCCGGGACAGTCACAGATACGCAGTATTTT.

DNA of the CDR3: TGCGCCAGCACCTGGACTAGCGGGAGAGTGGATACGCAGTATTTT. Its protein is CASTWTSGRVDTQYF. This chain joins TRBV5-1 and TRBJ2-3, with 13 bases that match TRBD2. Germline loops: CDR1 SGHRS, CDR2 YFSETQ. The V and J ends lost 6 bases and 6 bases, in that order; junction bases with no gene match: 7. The CDR3 sequence is 15 residues long.

V is TRBV19 and J is TRBJ2-7; maybe TRBD1 (6 bases). V shed 3 bases and J shed 2 bases, with 14 bases lying between them. Germline V lookup: CDR1 LNHDA, CDR2 SQIVND (reference sequence). This CDR3 is built from 15 residues. The CDR3 nucleotides read TGTGCCAGTAGTATTGGACAGATTTATGCCTACGAGCAGTACGTC. Its translation: CASSIGQIYAYEQYV.

The genes are TRBV4-2 and TRBJ2-6; TRBD1 is a possible D gene (7 bases). The CDR3 has 19 residues. Germline V gives CDR1 LGHNA, CDR2 YNFKEQ. V shed 0 bases and J shed 0 bases, with 15 bases lying between them. CDR3 DNA sequence: TGTGCCAGCAGCCAAGAGCGGGACAGTCCTTACTCTGGGGCCAACGTCCTGACTTTC. Encoded protein: CASSQERDSPYSGANVLTF.

This clone was seen only once. The chain recombines TRBV7-9 with TRBJ2-3, with 7 bases matching TRBD2. The junction had 5 bases not matched to a gene; V was cut back by 5 bases and J by 3 bases. The CDR3 spans 14 residues. CDR1 and CDR2 from the germline V gene are SEHNR and FQNEAQ (reference sequence). CDR3 region: CASSLSGLTDTQYF. The CDR3 DNA is TGTGCCAGCAGCCTTAGCGGGTTAACAGATACGCAGTATTTT.

The chain joins TRBV11-2 to TRBJ2-3; possibly TRBD2 for D (6 bases). V lost 2 bases and J 4 bases, leaving 16 bases between the germline ends. The CDR3 has 16 residues. Germline values: CDR1 SGHAT, CDR2 FQNNGV. The DNA for the CDR3 is TGTGCCAGCAGCTTAACCCGGGACTCCGGGCCAGATACGCAGTATTTT. Protein product: CASSLTRDSGPDTQYF.

This clone was seen at least ten times. V usage is TRBV13 and J usage is TRBJ1-1; a possible D gene is TRBD1 (5 bases). CDR1 and CDR2 from the germline V gene are PRHDT and FYEKMQ (reference sequence). V was clipped by 7 bases and J by 5 bases, with 23 bases between them. CDR3 size: 16 residues. CDR3 bases: TGTGCCAGCACGGTGGGGCGCGGTTCGTACGGAACTGAAGCTTTCTTT. This sequence encodes CASTVGRGSYGTEAFF.

This chain uses TRBV7-9 with TRBJ2-7; D is unresolved. CDR1 and CDR2 (germline): SEHNR, FQNEAQ (reference sequence). V lost 2 bases and J lost 3, with 2 bases in between. This CDR3 comprises 11 residues. CDR3 region: CASSLHYEQYV. CDR3 nucleotides: TGTGCCAGCAGCTTACACTACGAGCAGTACGTC.

CDR3: CAISAAGDNQPQHF. The CDR3 DNA sequence: TGTGCCATCAGTGCCGCAGGGGACAATCAGCCCCAGCATTTT. This chain uses TRBV10-3 with TRBJ1-5, with D possibly matching TRBD1 (6 bases). Germline V lookup: CDR1 ENHRY, CDR2 SYGVKD. The CDR3 consists of 14 residues. The V end lost 4 bases, the J end lost 3 bases, and 10 bases lay between the germline ends.

This chain links TRBV13 with TRBJ2-3; the D is unclear. V was pared by 4 bases and J by 2 bases, with 19 bases between. Looked up from germline, CDR1 is PRHDT and CDR2 is FYEKMQ (reference sequence). This CDR3 has 17 amino acids. The DNA of the CDR3 is TGTGCCAGCAGCTCTGCATTGCGGCTTGGTGACACAGATACGCAGTATTTT. This codes for CASSSALRLGDTDTQYF. Combining the CDR3 with reference TRBV13 and TRBJ2-3 gives the whole variable domain AAGVIQSPRHLIKEKRETATLKCYPIPRHDTVYWYQQGPGQDPQFLISFYEKMQSDKGSIPDRFSAQQFSDYHSELNMSSLELGDSALYFCASSSALRLGDTDTQYFGPGTRLTVL.

The rearrangement links TRBV30 to TRBJ2-1; the match to TRBD1 covers 7 bases. This CDR3 contains 12 residues. The V gene's germline CDR1 is GTSNPN and CDR2 SVGIG (reference sequence). V shed 4 bases and J 4 bases; nucleotides not matched to a gene: 1. This CDR3 reads CAWTGGYNEQFF. The CDR3 DNA is TGTGCCTGGACAGGGGGTTACAATGAGCAGTTCTTC.

V gene TRBV5-5 combines with J gene TRBJ2-3; possibly TRBD1 for D (5 bases). CDR3 size: 16 residues. Looked up from germline, CDR1 is SGHKS and CDR2 is YYEKEE (reference sequence). V was pared by 4 bases and J by 1 base, with 16 bases between. The CDR3 here is CASSLQGDTGTDTQYF. CDR3 nucleotide sequence: TGTGCCAGCAGCCTCCAGGGTGACACGGGCACAGATACGCAGTATTTT.

The chain uses TRBV11-2 and TRBJ1-3; D may be TRBD1 (5 bases). The CDR3 totals 16 residues. V was clipped by 5 bases and J by 0 bases, with 14 bases between them. Germline-derived CDR1 and CDR2 are SGHAT and FQNNGV. For the CDR3, the DNA is TGTGCCAGCAGCCTACCCTGGGGCCGCTCTGGAAACACCATATATTTT. Its translation is CASSLPWGRSGNTIYF. Complete variable domain (other parts from reference TRBV11-2 and TRBJ1-3): EAGVAQSPRYKIIEKRQSVAFWCNPISGHATLYWYQQILGQGPKLLIQFQNNGVVDDSQLPKDRFSAERLKGVDSTLKIQPAKLEDSAVYLCASSLPWGRSGNTIYFGEGSWLTVV.

The chain couples TRBV5-1 to TRBJ1-3; 7 nucleotides match TRBD1. CDR3 length: 16 residues. Trimming at V came to 0 bases and at J to 0 bases, leaving 3 bases not matched to a gene. Germline V gene data show CDR1 as SGHRS and CDR2 as YFSETQ. The CDR3 sequence: CASSLGGDSSGNTIYF. The DNA for the CDR3 is TGCGCCAGCAGCTTGGGAGGGGACAGCTCTGGAAACACCATATATTTT. Full variable domain (outside the CDR3, taken from reference TRBV5-1 and TRBJ1-3): KAGVTQTPRYLIKTRGQQVTLSCSPISGHRSVSWYQQTPGQGLQFLFEYFSETQRNKGNFPGRFSGRQFSNSRSEMNVSTLELGDSALYLCASSLGGDSSGNTIYFGEGSWLTVV.

The rearrangement joins TRBV19 to TRBJ2-3; D possibly corresponds to TRBD1 (5 bases). CDR1 is LNHDA, CDR2 SQIVND, per germline (reference sequence). The V and J ends lost 5 bases and 4 bases respectively, with 19 bases between them. CDR3 size: 16 residues. CDR3 coding DNA: TGTGCCAGTAGTCCCCAGGGCCACGAAGGGGCAGATACGCAGTATTTT. Translation gives CASSPQGHEGADTQYF.

In the case of this clone: The junction departs from the called germline gene at one end, perhaps through a read error. The chain combines TRBV7-7 with TRBJ2-1; 15 bases are shared with TRBD2. Germline CDR1 SSHAT, CDR2 FNYEAQ (reference sequence). The CDR3 spans 17 residues. CDR3 in DNA: TGTGCTAGCAGCTTAGCGGGACTAGCGGGAGGAGGCAATGAGCAGTTCTTC. As protein: CASSLAGLAGGGNEQFF.

V gene TRBV18 combines with J gene TRBJ2-5, with D unresolved. The CDR3 contains 13 residues. V was shortened by 2 bases and J by 5 bases, with 9 bases between the two germline ends. The V gene's germline CDR1 is KGHSH and CDR2 LQKENI. CDR3 DNA: TGTGCCAGCTCACCATTTACGGAGGAGACCCAGTACTTC. Translation gives CASSPFTEETQYF.

V and J are TRBV6-5 and TRBJ2-7; maybe TRBD1 (7 bases). There are 14 residues in the CDR3. Trimming pared 5 bases from V and 5 bases from J, leaving 16 bases between. From germline, CDR1 is MNHEY and CDR2 SVGAGI. The CDR3 sequence is CASSRAGGRNEQYF. CDR3 sequence (DNA): TGTGCCAGCAGTCGAGCAGGGGGGCGAAACGAGCAGTACTTC.